The 30 T cell receptor beta chains given below trace back to one sample, sequenced in a study of blood T cell repertoires in COVID-19. TCRdb keeps only in-frame clones here, not all; method: immunoSEQ multiplex PCR. The data contain 200,000 to 300,000 clones, 84% of them seen just once; the ten biggest clones take up roughly 8.6%. The specimen was peripheral blood. The receptors shown here come from a human donor in a cohort sampled during active COVID-19.

This chain uses TRBV19 with TRBJ1-4, with D unclear. Trimming stripped 8 bases from V and 0 bases from J, with 10 bases between. This CDR3 contains 14 residues. Germline loops: CDR1 LNHDA, CDR2 SQIVND (reference sequence). CDR3 bases: TGTGCCAGTGGGCCGACGGCAACTAATGAAAAACTGTTTTTT. It specifies CASGPTATNEKLFF.

V and J are TRBV6-5 and TRBJ1-1; tentative D call: TRBD1 (5 bases). The germline V gene has CDR1 MNHEY and CDR2 SVGAGI. The V and J ends lost 10 bases and 1 base respectively, with 16 bases between them. The CDR3 contains 14 residues. In DNA, the CDR3 is TGTGCCACCGTACGGGGGTTTGCGAACACTGAAGCTTTCTTT. It is translated as CATVRGFANTEAFF.

This sequence joins TRBV28 and TRBJ1-6; TRBD1 agrees at 7 bases. With 3 bases clipped from V and 7 bases from J, the junction kept 6 bases outside the gene matches. Germline lookup yields CDR1 MDHEN and CDR2 SYDVKM. The CDR3 is 15 amino acids. As DNA, the CDR3 is TGTGCCAGCAGTTTCTCCGGGACAGCAAATTCACCCCTCCACTTT. Its translation: CASSFSGTANSPLHF.

J is TRBJ2-1 and V is TRBV13; D gene ambiguous. V lost 5 bases and J lost 0, with 11 bases in between. The CDR3 extends over 15 amino acids. Germline CDR1 reads PRHDT; CDR2 reads FYEKMQ (reference sequence). CDR3 sequence reads: CASSPPRSSYNEQFF. The CDR3 DNA is TGTGCCAGCAGCCCCCCGCGGAGCTCCTACAATGAGCAGTTCTTC.

V gene TRBV14 combines with J gene TRBJ2-3; TRBD1 is a possible D gene (6 bases). This CDR3 spans 13 amino acids. Deletions cut 4 bases from V and 9 bases from J, with 14 bases between. The germline V gene encodes CDR1 SGHDN and CDR2 FVKESK. The CDR3 DNA is TGTGCCAGCAGCCTCCAGGGGCTGGGGACGCAGTATTTT. The encoded protein is CASSLQGLGTQYF.

This clone was counted between two and nine times. V is TRBV24-1 and J is TRBJ2-1, with 9 bases lining up with TRBD1. CDR3 size: 17 residues. V shed 3 bases, J shed 4 bases, and the junction held 9 bases outside the gene matches. Germline CDR1 is KGHDR and CDR2 is SFDVKD. The CDR3 DNA is TGTGCCACCAGTGATCCACTTGGACAGGGGAGATACAATGAGCAGTTCTTC. Protein product: CATSDPLGQGRYNEQFF.

The chain recombines TRBV6-1 with TRBJ2-7; D might be TRBD2 (6 bases). The CDR3 is 15 residues long. Germline lookup yields CDR1 MNHNS and CDR2 SASEGT. V lost 3 bases and J 6 bases, leaving 18 bases between the germline ends. CDR3 sequence (DNA): TGTGCCAGCAGTGAGGGACTGAGGATCTACGGCGAGCAGTACTTC. Translating gives CASSEGLRIYGEQYF.

The V call is TRBV11-2, the J call TRBJ2-3; 8 nucleotides match TRBD1. CDR3 length: 15 residues. Losses at the gene ends were 5 bases for V and 0 bases for J; bases not matched to a gene: 4. The germline gives CDR1 SGHAT, CDR2 FQNNGV. CDR3 in DNA: TGTGCCAGCAGCCGGGACAGGACTAGCACAGATACGCAGTATTTT. This codes for CASSRDRTSTDTQYF.

The V call is TRBV4-2, the J call TRBJ2-3, with 9 bases fitting TRBD1. The CDR3 consists of 18 residues. V was clipped by 1 base and J by 0 bases; unmatched bases: 8. Per germline, CDR1 LGHNA and CDR2 YNFKEQ. CDR3 loop: CASSQVGGTGLSTDTQYF. In DNA, the CDR3 is TGTGCCAGCAGCCAAGTCGGAGGGACAGGGCTTAGCACAGATACGCAGTATTTT.

The chain links TRBV6-9 to TRBJ2-7, with 11 bases that match TRBD1. With V trimmed by 8 bases and J by 5 bases, 5 bases remained unmatched. The CDR3 extends over 13 amino acids. CDR1 and CDR2 from the germline V gene are MNHGY and SVAAGI. The CDR3 is CASWDRGFDEQYF. The CDR3 region has the DNA TGTGCCAGCTGGGACAGGGGGTTCGACGAGCAGTACTTC.

V is TRBV12-3 or TRBV12-4 and J is TRBJ1-1; 8 positions match TRBD1. V lost 7 bases to trimming and J lost 4 bases; unmatched junction nucleotides: 5. The CDR3 has 13 residues. The CDR3 bases are TGTGCCAGCAACGACAGGGGAGGCACTGAAGCTTTCTTT. Its translation is CASNDRGGTEAFF.

V is TRBV18 and J is TRBJ2-1, with TRBD2 matching 15 bases. Germline V lookup: CDR1 KGHSH, CDR2 LQKENI. CDR3 length equals 18 residues. Germline trimming cut 3 bases from V and 6 bases from J; bases unmatched to any gene: 9. For the CDR3, the DNA is TGTGCCAGCTCACCCCTCTGGACTAGCGGGAGGGCTCCCAATGAGCAGTTCTTC. This gives the protein CASSPLWTSGRAPNEQFF.

CDR3 in amino acids: CASTAGSGSPLHF. The CDR3 DNA reads TGTGCCAGCACAGCGGGGTCAGGATCACCCCTCCACTTT. The V and J genes are TRBV6-5 and TRBJ1-6; the D is unclear. The CDR3 consists of 13 residues. Trimming shortened V by 7 bases and J by 10 bases, and 14 bases separated the two germline ends. Germline CDR1 MNHEY, CDR2 SVGAGI.

The chain recombines TRBV21-1 with TRBJ2-1; the D segment call TRBD2 is taken from the table without a DNA check. TRBV21-1 is a pseudogene segment. CDR3 length: 21 amino acids. CDR3 bases: TGTGCCAGCAGCAAAGCGCTGGGACTAGCGGGATCCAACACCCTGGGGAGTGAGCAGTTCTTC. Translating gives CASSKALGLAGSNTLGSEQFF.

This clone has just a few counts. The chain uses TRBV23-1 and TRBJ2-7, with D possibly being TRBD2 (6 bases). TRBV23-1 belongs to the ORF category, with a function that is uncertain. Deletions cut 4 bases from V and 4 bases from J, with 17 bases between. The CDR3 loop spans 15 amino acids. The chain's CDR3 is CASSPPGLEGYEQYF. The CDR3 DNA is TGCGCCAGCAGTCCCCCGGGACTTGAGGGGTACGAGCAGTACTTC.

This chain uses TRBV19 with TRBJ2-1; 9 bases are a match to TRBD1. Germline V gene data show CDR1 as LNHDA and CDR2 as SQIVND (reference sequence). V gave up 4 bases and J gave up 4 bases; unmatched junction bases: 14. This CDR3 spans 18 amino acids. The DNA for the CDR3 is TGTGCCAGTAGTAACATCCGGACAGGGGTAACCCAATACAATGAGCAGTTCTTC. Amino acid sequence: CASSNIRTGVTQYNEQFF. Full variable domain (remainder filled in from reference TRBV19 and TRBJ2-1): DGGITQSPKYLFRKEGQNVTLSCEQNLNHDAMYWYRQDPGQGLRLIYYSQIVNDFQKGDIAEGYSVSREKKESFPLTVTSAQKNPTAFYLCASSNIRTGVTQYNEQFFGPGTRLTVL.

The chain couples TRBV6-5 to TRBJ2-7, with 8 positions matching TRBD1. The CDR3 spans 13 residues. The J segment lost 0 bases and the V segment lost 7 bases, leaving 2 bases of the junction unmatched. Germline V gene data show CDR1 as MNHEY and CDR2 as SVGAGI. CDR3 in amino acids: CASTTGGSYEQYF. In DNA, the CDR3 is TGTGCCAGCACCACAGGGGGCTCCTACGAGCAGTACTTC.

This clone was recorded a few times. The genes are TRBV5-1 and TRBJ2-1, with a possible D match to TRBD1 (5 bases). The germline V and J ends were trimmed by 3 bases and 9 bases, with 10 bases remaining between them. Germline V lookup: CDR1 SGHRS, CDR2 YFSETQ. This CDR3 has 12 residues. CDR3 nucleotide sequence: TGCGCCAGCAGCTCCCAGGGCACTGAGCAGTTCTTC. This encodes CASSSQGTEQFF.

The rearrangement uses TRBV19 and TRBJ2-2; weak D call: TRBD1 (5 bases). Germline CDR1 LNHDA, CDR2 SQIVND (reference sequence). The CDR3 is 15 residues long. The germline V and J ends were trimmed by 5 bases and 0 bases, with 10 bases remaining between them. The CDR3 here is CASSPQVANTGELFF. The DNA for the CDR3 is TGTGCCAGTAGTCCACAGGTAGCGAACACCGGGGAGCTGTTTTTT.

The chain recombines TRBV4-1 with TRBJ2-7; 9 positions agree with TRBD1. The CDR3 loop spans 15 amino acids. V dropped 4 bases and J dropped 2; count of bases not matched to a gene: 6. CDR1 MGHRA and CDR2 YSYEKL come from the germline V gene. CDR3 nucleotides: TGCGCCAGCAGCCGGACCGGGACAGGGACCTACGAGCAGTACTTC. Residues: CASSRTGTGTYEQYF.

The V call is TRBV6-5, the J call TRBJ2-7; TRBD1 aligns across 7 bases. Per the germline V gene, CDR1 is MNHEY and CDR2 is SVGAGI. V lost 4 bases to trimming and J lost 3 bases; unmatched junction nucleotides: 9. CDR3 length: 15 amino acids. Here the CDR3 reads CASSSKQGRIYEQYF. The DNA of the CDR3 is TGTGCCAGCAGTTCCAAACAGGGGCGGATCTACGAGCAGTACTTC.

V is TRBV5-4 and J is TRBJ2-7; 8 bases map to TRBD2. The CDR3 covers 13 residues. The germline V gene has CDR1 SGHNT and CDR2 YYREEE (reference sequence). V trimming: 4 bases; J trimming: 5 bases; junction bases outside the gene matches: 5. CDR3 protein: CASSAGTRNEQYF. The CDR3 bases are TGTGCCAGCAGCGCCGGGACTAGAAACGAGCAGTACTTC.

This sequence joins TRBV6-5 and TRBJ2-7; possible D gene TRBD1, 5 bases. With 7 bases removed from V and 4 bases from J, the gap between germline ends came to 8 bases. The germline CDR1 and CDR2 sequences are MNHEY and SVGAGI. The CDR3 runs 11 residues. For the CDR3, the DNA is TGTGCCAGCACGGACACGTACGAGCAGTACTTC. It encodes CASTDTYEQYF.

The rearrangement uses TRBV7-5 and TRBJ1-5; TRBD1 is the table's D call and was not checked against the DNA. TRBV7-5 is designated a pseudogene. The CDR3 is 13 residues long. The CDR3 nucleotides are TGTGCCAGAAGCCCCAGACCAGGGCAGCCCCAGCATTTT. It specifies CARSPRPGQPQHF.

The table lists this clone with a few counts. The rearrangement uses TRBV28 and TRBJ2-7; 7 nucleotides line up with TRBD1. V lost 4 bases, J lost 0 bases, and 0 bases stayed unmatched. CDR1 MDHEN and CDR2 SYDVKM come from the germline V gene. The CDR3 has 13 residues. This CDR3 is CASSSGGSYEQYF. CDR3 DNA: TGTGCCAGCAGTTCAGGGGGCTCCTACGAGCAGTACTTC.

The chain couples TRBV6-6 to TRBJ2-1; tentatively, D is TRBD2 (5 bases). This CDR3 has 14 residues. Germline CDR1 MNHNY, CDR2 SVGAGI (reference sequence). Trimming stripped 7 bases from V and 0 bases from J, with 10 bases between. CDR3 loop: CASKIASSYNEQFF. CDR3 sequence (DNA): TGTGCCAGCAAAATAGCGAGCTCCTACAATGAGCAGTTCTTC.

A single count supports this clone. This chain joins TRBV6-5 and TRBJ2-5, with 7 bases that match TRBD2. CDR3 size: 15 residues. J was trimmed by 5 bases and V by 2 bases; bases with no gene match: 8. Looked up from germline, CDR1 is MNHEY and CDR2 is SVGAGI. CDR3 sequence (DNA): TGTGCCAGCAGTTACGGGAGGGTGAGGCGGGAGACCCAGTACTTC. Protein sequence: CASSYGRVRRETQYF.

V is TRBV7-9 and J is TRBJ2-1; D call uncertain. Germline CDR1 and CDR2: SEHNR and FQNEAQ (reference sequence). V was trimmed by 1 base and J by 6 bases, leaving 7 bases between them. The CDR3 has 13 amino acids. The CDR3 sequence: CASSLDRSNEQFF. In nucleotides, the CDR3 is TGTGCCAGCAGCTTAGATCGTAGCAATGAGCAGTTCTTC. Filled out from reference TRBV7-9 and TRBJ2-1, the complete variable domain reads DTGVSQNPRHKITKRGQNVTFRCDPISEHNRLYWYRQTLGQGPEFLTYFQNEAQLEKSRLLSDRFSAERPKGSFSTLEIQRTEQGDSAMYLCASSLDRSNEQFFGPGTRLTVL.

This CDR3 is CASSQGLAGEDTQYF. CDR3 in DNA: TGCGCCAGCAGCCAAGGACTAGCGGGGGAGGATACGCAGTATTTT. This rearrangement joins TRBV4-3 to TRBJ2-3, with 12 bases aligning to TRBD2. Per germline, CDR1 LGHNA and CDR2 YSLEER. This CDR3 has 15 residues. The junction had 2 bases not matched to a gene; V was cut back by 1 base and J by 6 bases.

CDR3 loop: CASSQEVTGTQYF. The CDR3, as DNA: TGCGCCAGCAGCCAAGAGGTGACGGGGACCCAGTACTTC. The genes are TRBV4-1 and TRBJ2-5, with D unresolved. Trimming stripped 0 bases from V and 7 bases from J, with 9 bases between. From germline, CDR1 is MGHRA and CDR2 YSYEKL. The CDR3 runs to 13 residues.